The present T cell receptor beta chain was sequenced within a study of molecular identifiers for immune sequencing clone quantification. The overall study: The replicate experiment used RNA from 20,000 or 100,000 naive CD8 cells. This RNA was split into five aliquots, and four of them were sequenced.

Library preparation followed earlier protocols using designated TCR primers. TCRdb ran MiXCR on the PCR reads and lists one entry per CDR3 protein. Of 460,000 or so distinct CDR3 sequences listed, over 20% are singletons. Study results and limitations: Spiked Jurkat TCR RNA equivalent to one cell reportedly surfaced among over 850,000 naive cells.

This clonotype has a count of ten or more. Its specificity is not known. Trimming took 4 bases from V and 9 from J, leaving 10 bases between them. The germline CDR1 and CDR2 sequences are GTSNPN and SVGIG (reference sequence). The CDR3 runs 11 residues. This TCR was recovered from a human donor in good health. Some libraries in this study had Jurkat cell RNA spiked in. Sequencing used naive CD8+ T cells from blood, with Jurkat cell RNA spiked in. As for subset: FACS-sorted CD8+CD4-CCR7+CD45RA+ naive T cells. The chain uses TRBV30 and TRBJ2-1; either TRBD1 or TRBD2 may fit D (5 bases each). The CDR3 protein is CAWTIGTEQFF. The CDR3 DNA is TGTGCCTGGACCATAGGGACTGAGCAGTTCTTC. The variable domain in full, with the rest retrieved from reference TRBV30 and TRBJ2-1, is SQTIHQWPATLVQPVGSPLSLECTVEGTSNPNLYWYRQAAGRGLQLLFYSVGIGQISSEVPQNLSASRPQDRQFILSSKKLLLSDSGFYLCAWTIGTEQFFGPGTRLTVL.